This T cell receptor beta chain was sequenced during a study of blood T cell repertoires in COVID-19. Generated by immunoSEQ multiplex PCR, the TCRdb table keeps only in-frame clones and is missing some. This repertoire shows about 170,000 clones, around 89% found once; its top ten account for approximately 2%. A note on this clone: At the DNA level, this CDR3 is encoded by other sequences in the same sample as well.

CDR3 length: 15 residues. Germline V CDR1 and CDR2: SGHVS, FQNEAQ. Trimming removed 3 bases at V and 0 bases at J, with 11 bases between. Sequenced material: peripheral blood. This chain joins TRBV7-8 and TRBJ1-1, with D perhaps TRBD1 (6 bases). The clonotype comes from a man aged 50 to 59 who had recovered from COVID-19. The DNA of the CDR3 is TGTGCCAGCAGCTTTTCGGGACAACTGAACACTGAAGCTTTCTTT. This sequence encodes CASSFSGQLNTEAFF.